The 20 T cell receptor beta chains below all came from one sample that was sequenced in a study of CD8 T cells in ankylosing spondylitis. TCRdb reprocessed the 5' RACE reads with MiXCR, giving one entry per CDR3 protein. The sample holds under 300,000 distinct CDR3 sequences, over 15% seen once. Sample: blood, either unsorted or a sorted T cell fraction (not recorded which). These receptors originate from a male donor with ankylosing spondylitis or in good health (not recorded which).

This clonotype was seen ten or more times. This rearrangement joins TRBV6-4 to TRBJ2-3; 10 nucleotides match TRBD2. V shed 2 bases, J shed 5 bases, and the junction held 7 bases outside the gene matches. Germline CDR1 reads MRHNA; CDR2 reads SNTAGT. The CDR3 is 16 amino acids. The chain's CDR3 is CASSDGLAGERDTQYF. The CDR3 nucleotides are TGTGCCAGCAGTGACGGTCTAGCGGGAGAAAGAGATACGCAGTATTTT.

V is TRBV3-1 and J is TRBJ1-2; no firm D call. This CDR3 has 14 amino acids. Germline values: CDR1 LGHDT, CDR2 YNNKEL (reference sequence). V was cut by 2 bases and J by 4 bases, with 11 bases left in between. The CDR3 DNA is TGTGCCAGCAGCCAATTGAAGGGAGGCTATGGCTACACCTTC. Amino acid sequence: CASSQLKGGYGYTF.

This clonotype was recorded only once. The rearrangement joins TRBV20-1 to TRBJ1-5; a weak D match, TRBD1 (6 bases). Trimming took off 3 bases at V and 0 bases at J, with 15 bases between the two ends. The CDR3 length is 16 residues. Per the germline V gene, CDR1 is DFQATT and CDR2 is SNEGSKA (reference sequence). CDR3 sequence: CSARAAGVSSNQPQHF. The CDR3 region has the DNA TGCAGTGCTAGGGCGGCAGGGGTTTCTAGCAATCAGCCCCAGCATTTT.

This chain connects TRBV7-3 to TRBJ1-6; perhaps TRBD1 as D (6 bases). Trimming left V 6 bases short and J 9 bases short, with 21 bases between. Germline-derived CDR1 and CDR2 are SGHTA and FQGTGA. This CDR3 comprises 16 residues. The CDR3 loop is CASRYSDGQTGSPLHF. The CDR3 nucleotides read TGTGCCAGCAGGTATAGCGACGGACAGACGGGTTCACCCCTCCACTTT.

This clonotype appeared a few times. The V gene is TRBV5-1, the J gene TRBJ1-1, with D possibly TRBD1 on 6 matching bases. CDR3 size: 15 residues. Looked up from germline, CDR1 is SGHRS and CDR2 is YFSETQ. Trimming took off 0 bases at V and 0 bases at J, with 9 bases between the two ends. The CDR3 loop is CASSLAQGLNTEAFF. CDR3 nucleotides: TGCGCCAGCAGCTTGGCACAGGGCTTGAACACTGAAGCTTTCTTT. Full variable domain (missing parts from reference TRBV5-1 and TRBJ1-1): KAGVTQTPRYLIKTRGQQVTLSCSPISGHRSVSWYQQTPGQGLQFLFEYFSETQRNKGNFPGRFSGRQFSNSRSEMNVSTLELGDSALYLCASSLAQGLNTEAFFGQGTRLTVV.

This chain uses TRBV25-1 with TRBJ2-7; 10 nucleotides align to TRBD2. The CDR3 spans 15 residues. Trimming took 4 bases from V and 3 from J; bases not matched to a gene: 6. Germline assignment: CDR1 MGHDK and CDR2 SYGVNS. As DNA, the CDR3 is TGTGCCAGCAGTGGCCCGGGACTAGCGCACTACGAGCAGTACTTC. This sequence encodes CASSGPGLAHYEQYF.

The genes are TRBV5-1 and TRBJ2-3; 11 nucleotides agree with TRBD1. This CDR3 comprises 16 residues. V trimming: 0 bases; J trimming: 5 bases; junction bases outside the gene matches: 5. Germline loops: CDR1 SGHRS, CDR2 YFSETQ. CDR3 region: CASSLGTGGEEDTQYF. In DNA form, the CDR3 reads TGCGCCAGCAGCTTGGGGACAGGGGGCGAGGAAGATACGCAGTATTTT.

This clonotype was counted only a few times. The V call is TRBV29-1, the J call TRBJ2-5; D is perhaps TRBD1 (5 bases). V lost 4 bases and J 4 bases, leaving 10 bases between the germline ends. This CDR3 contains 12 residues. Germline CDR1 is SQVTM and CDR2 is ANQGSEA. The CDR3 sequence is CSVAGIGETQYF. The CDR3 DNA reads TGCAGCGTTGCAGGGATAGGAGAGACCCAGTACTTC.

J is TRBJ2-1 and V is TRBV29-1, with TRBD1 matching over 10 bases. The CDR3 length is 15 residues. Unmatched junction bases numbered 4, after V lost 4 bases and J lost 1 base. Germline CDR1 SQVTM, CDR2 ANQGSEA. The CDR3: CSVAEGQGSYNEQFF. The CDR3 DNA follows: TGCAGCGTTGCAGAGGGACAGGGGTCCTACAATGAGCAGTTCTTC.

V usage is TRBV6-5 and J usage is TRBJ2-2; 8 nucleotides agree with TRBD2. Germline V gene lookup returns CDR1 MNHEY and CDR2 SVGAGI. The J segment lost 8 bases and the V segment lost 0 bases, leaving 5 bases of the junction unmatched. The CDR3 is 15 amino acids. This chain's CDR3 is CASSYSIGGEGELFF. The CDR3, as DNA: TGTGCCAGCAGTTACTCAATCGGGGGGGAGGGGGAGCTGTTTTTT.

Turning to this clonotype: An end of the junction does not agree with germline; a read error may underlie this. The chain has TRBV12-3 or TRBV12-4 and TRBJ2-2; a possible D gene is TRBD2 (6 bases). The CDR3 loop spans 18 amino acids. Here the CDR3 reads CARSFLSLGREDTGELFF. In DNA, the CDR3 is TGTGCCCGCAGTTTCTTATCCCTGGGCAGGGAGGACACCGGGGAGCTGTTTTTT.

The table lists this clonotype with many counts. V and J are TRBV12-3 or TRBV12-4 and TRBJ2-4; D may match TRBD1 or TRBD2 (5 bases each). This CDR3 contains 17 residues. Trimming stripped 5 bases from V and 0 bases from J, with 17 bases between. The CDR3 spells CASSNRDPAIAKNIQYF. CDR3 in DNA: TGTGCCAGCAGTAACCGGGACCCTGCCATAGCCAAAAACATTCAGTACTTC.

This clonotype was observed a few times. The rearrangement joins TRBV14 to TRBJ2-1; 7 bases map to TRBD1. Germline CDR1 reads SGHDN; CDR2 reads FVKESK. The CDR3 runs to 16 residues. The trim removed 0 bases at V and 10 bases at J, leaving 12 bases unmatched. The CDR3 sequence is CASSQEDRDRIGEQFF. The CDR3 region has the DNA TGTGCCAGCAGCCAAGAAGACAGGGACCGCATCGGGGAGCAGTTCTTC.

CDR3 DNA: TGCAGCGTTCGAATCGGACAGGGGAGGATATTTTGGGAGACCCAGTACTTC. Its translation is CSVRIGQGRIFWETQYF. The chain is built from TRBV29-1 and TRBJ2-5, with 9 bases that match TRBD1. The germline gives CDR1 SQVTM, CDR2 ANQGSEA. Trimming removed 5 bases from V and 5 bases from J; junction bases left unmatched: 18. The CDR3 spans 17 residues.

The genes are TRBV7-9 and TRBJ1-1; D may be TRBD1 (5 bases). Germline V gene sequence: CDR1 SEHNR, CDR2 FQNEAQ (reference sequence). The CDR3 is 12 residues long. Deletions cut 4 bases from V and 7 bases from J, with 10 bases between. The CDR3 sequence: CASSSRQNEAFF. Written as DNA, the CDR3 is TGTGCCAGCAGCTCCCGACAGAATGAAGCTTTCTTT.

This clonotype came up a few times. The genes are TRBV4-2 and TRBJ2-1; unclear D gene. CDR3 size: 14 residues. Trimming pared 1 base from V and 6 bases from J, leaving 10 bases between. Germline CDR1 is LGHNA and CDR2 is YNFKEQ. In DNA form, the CDR3 reads TGTGCCAGCAGCCAAGTGGAGTCTACCAATGAGCAGTTCTTC. Residues: CASSQVESTNEQFF.

This clonotype appeared many times. The V call is TRBV20-1, the J call TRBJ2-3; 7 bases agree with TRBD2. V was pared by 7 bases and J by 3 bases, with 7 bases of the junction left unmatched. Germline CDR1 and CDR2: DFQATT and SNEGSKA (reference sequence). The CDR3 length is 13 residues. CDR3: CSGTGTNTDTQYF. DNA for the CDR3: TGCAGTGGTACGGGGACTAATACAGATACGCAGTATTTT.

This clonotype has just a few counts. The J gene is TRBJ2-5, the V gene TRBV6-5; TRBD2 might be the D (5 bases). Germline lookup yields CDR1 MNHEY and CDR2 SVGAGI. The CDR3 extends over 16 amino acids. V was shortened by 2 bases and J by 3 bases, with 16 bases between the two germline ends. CDR3: CASSYEVATTKETQYF. The CDR3 DNA reads as TGTGCCAGCAGTTACGAGGTAGCGACCACGAAAGAGACCCAGTACTTC.

There are many counts of this clonotype. This chain joins TRBV20-1 and TRBJ1-1, with a tentative D call TRBD1 (6 bases). Germline V gene data show CDR1 as DFQATT and CDR2 as SNEGSKA (reference sequence). V lost 3 bases and J lost 3, with 11 bases in between. The CDR3 contains 13 residues. CDR3 nucleotide sequence: TGCAGTGCTAGTCAGGGGTCGGACACTGAAGCTTTCTTT. Translation: CSASQGSDTEAFF.

V is TRBV5-1 and J is TRBJ2-1; D is uncertain. Germline CDR1 and CDR2: SGHRS and YFSETQ. V was cut by 4 bases and J by 6 bases, with 11 bases left in between. This CDR3 region has 13 residues. The CDR3 is CASSPDLANEQFF. The CDR3 DNA is TGCGCCAGCAGCCCAGATCTGGCCAATGAGCAGTTCTTC.